Each of the 21 T cell receptor beta chains below was sequenced from the same sample in a study of T cells in Graves' hyperthyroidism and ophthalmopathy. RNA transcripts gave rise to amplified TCR beta CDR3 regions. During a first-round RT-PCR of the TCR CDR3, the HTBI primer set was used. Via MiXCR, TCRdb re-called the multiplex PCR reads, giving one row per CDR3 protein. This sample carries roughly 180,000 distinct CDR3 sequences, approximately 15% of them seen once, and the ten largest clones take approximately 28%. The source material was blood. Receptors were obtained from a woman aged 50 to 60 with Graves' hyperthyroidism.

This chain connects TRBV6-2 or TRBV6-3 to TRBJ2-5; D unresolved. This CDR3 spans 14 amino acids. Trimming cost V 3 bases and J 2 bases, with 10 bases left between them. Germline CDR1 is MNHEY and CDR2 is SVGEGT. The CDR3 protein is CASSYGAVQETQYF. The DNA of the CDR3 is TGTGCCAGCAGTTATGGCGCAGTTCAAGAGACCCAGTACTTC.

The table lists this clonotype with many counts. The chain carries TRBV20-1 and TRBJ2-3; D may match TRBD1 or TRBD2 (7 bases each). Germline V gene lookup returns CDR1 DFQATT and CDR2 SNEGSKA (reference sequence). V shed 0 bases and J shed 1 base, with 14 bases lying between them. This CDR3 comprises 16 residues. The CDR3 sequence is CSARDPRGGRTDTQYF. CDR3 sequence (DNA): TGCAGTGCTAGAGATCCCAGGGGGGGCCGCACAGATACGCAGTATTTT.

This clonotype was observed a single time. The chain has TRBV12-3 or TRBV12-4 and TRBJ1-2; D might be TRBD1 (6 bases). CDR3 length: 11 amino acids. Deletions cut 8 bases from V and 7 bases from J, with 11 bases between. The CDR3 DNA reads TGTGCCAGCTCAGGGGTATCTGGCTACACCTTC. This gives the protein CASSGVSGYTF.

The chain employs TRBV20-1 and TRBJ1-3; D is undetermined. Trimming cost V 3 bases and J 3 bases, with 18 bases left between them. Per germline, CDR1 DFQATT and CDR2 SNEGSKA (reference sequence). This CDR3 comprises 16 residues. DNA of the CDR3: TGCAGTGCTAGTATGATAGCGGCAGCTCTTGGAAACACCATATATTTT. Translated, it gives CSASMIAAALGNTIYF.

This clonotype occurred many times. The J gene is TRBJ1-2, the V gene TRBV15; D uncertain. This CDR3 has 14 residues. Trimming stripped 6 bases from V and 2 bases from J, with 13 bases between. Germline CDR1 reads LNHNV; CDR2 reads YYDKDF (reference sequence). CDR3 nucleotide sequence: TGTGCCACCAGTCCAGAAGGGAGGAACTATGGCTACACCTTC. It translates to CATSPEGRNYGYTF.

The chain employs TRBV4-3 and TRBJ1-1; D ambiguous. The CDR3 is 14 residues long. The germline CDR1 and CDR2 sequences are LGHNA and YSLEER. V was trimmed by 7 bases and J by 3 bases, leaving 15 bases between them. This chain's CDR3 is CASKWVREDTEAFF. CDR3 in DNA: TGCGCCAGCAAGTGGGTCCGAGAGGACACTGAAGCTTTCTTT.

This clonotype came up many times. This sequence joins TRBV20-1 and TRBJ2-3; no clear D. Trimming removed 1 base from V and 2 bases from J, with 7 bases in between. The CDR3 totals 13 residues. Germline V lookup: CDR1 DFQATT, CDR2 SNEGSKA (reference sequence). This CDR3 is CSARGLLTDTQYF. The CDR3 region has the DNA TGCAGTGCTAGAGGCCTTCTCACAGATACGCAGTATTTT.

This clonotype was found many times. V gene TRBV6-2 or TRBV6-3 combines with J gene TRBJ2-1; TRBD2 aligns across 9 bases. This CDR3 spans 16 amino acids. Per the germline V gene, CDR1 is MNHEY and CDR2 is SVGEGT. V shed 6 bases and J 7 bases; nucleotides not matched to a gene: 13. As DNA, the CDR3 is TGTGCCAGCAGCCAAAGGGCTCGAAGCGGGGGGAATGAGCAGTTCTTC. It specifies CASSQRARSGGNEQFF.

This clonotype was observed at least ten times. The chain uses TRBV11-2 and TRBJ2-3; D unclear. CDR1 SGHAT and CDR2 FQNNGV come from the germline V gene. The CDR3 runs to 14 residues. V lost 1 base and J lost 2, with 7 bases in between. CDR3 bases: TGTGCCAGCAGCTTAGGGCCGGACACAGATACGCAGTATTTT. This gives the protein CASSLGPDTDTQYF.

This clonotype was seen many times. Its ends do not fully match the called genes, so a read error is possible. The genes are TRBV9 and TRBJ1-1, with 10 positions matching TRBD1. The CDR3 length is 16 residues. Per germline, CDR1 SGDLS and CDR2 YYNGEE. CDR3 DNA: TGTGCCTGCAGCGCTAGACAGGGGGCACAGAACACTGAAGCTTTCTTT. Amino acids: CACSARQGAQNTEAFF.

This clonotype was observed at least ten times. This chain connects TRBV10-3 to TRBJ2-7, with D tentatively TRBD1 (5 bases). The CDR3 totals 13 residues. The V and J ends lost 4 bases and 0 bases respectively, with 7 bases between them. Germline CDR1 reads ENHRY; CDR2 reads SYGVKD. CDR3 DNA: TGTGCCATCAGTGTTACAGGCTCCTACGAGCAGTACTTC. It codes for CAISVTGSYEQYF.

This clonotype was seen many times. The V call is TRBV7-9, the J call TRBJ2-3; the D is unclear. V dropped 7 bases and J dropped 3 bases, with 11 bases sitting between them. The CDR3 covers 13 residues. Germline CDR1 is SEHNR and CDR2 is FQNEAQ (reference sequence). The CDR3 DNA reads as TGTGCCAGCATCCAATTCGGGACAGATACGCAGTATTTT. Translation gives CASIQFGTDTQYF.

This clonotype has a count of ten or more. The gene calls are TRBV20-1 and TRBJ1-2; D is perhaps TRBD1 (5 bases). Germline V gene sequence: CDR1 DFQATT, CDR2 SNEGSKA (reference sequence). V was shortened by 6 bases and J by 1 base, with 12 bases between the two germline ends. The length of the CDR3 is 13 residues. CDR3 sequence: CSAGATVNYGYTF. CDR3 nucleotides: TGCAGTGCCGGGGCAACCGTTAACTATGGCTACACCTTC.

This clonotype showed up many times. The chain couples TRBV5-1 to TRBJ1-5; D remains ambiguous. V was trimmed by 0 bases and J by 6 bases, leaving 13 bases between them. CDR3 length equals 15 residues. Germline V lookup: CDR1 SGHRS, CDR2 YFSETQ. The CDR3 nucleotides read TGCGCCAGCAGCTTGGTAACTGGGATGGGTCAGCCCCAGCATTTT. Encoded protein: CASSLVTGMGQPQHF.

In this sample, this clonotype turned up many times. The chain recombines TRBV27 with TRBJ2-7; 8 nucleotides match TRBD1. The CDR3 is made up of 16 amino acids. Germline lookup yields CDR1 MNHEY and CDR2 SMNVEV (reference sequence). V shed 5 bases, J shed 2 bases, and the junction held 11 bases outside the gene matches. The CDR3 nucleotides read TGTGCCAGCAGTAAAGGGGGTTCAGGGGGCCCCTACGAGCAGTACTTC. It is translated as CASSKGGSGGPYEQYF.

This clonotype was counted at least ten times. The chain recombines TRBV7-2 with TRBJ2-5; 7 bases agree with TRBD1. CDR1 is SGHTA, CDR2 FQGNSA, per germline. Unmatched junction bases numbered 13, after V lost 5 bases and J lost 1 base. The CDR3 contains 17 residues. The CDR3 region has the DNA TGTGCCAGCAGCCCGTGGGGGACAGAGGGGAGCCAAGAGACCCAGTACTTC. This gives the protein CASSPWGTEGSQETQYF.

This clonotype was counted only a few times. The chain recombines TRBV19 with TRBJ2-1, with 15 positions matching TRBD2. The CDR3 has 17 residues. Looked up from germline, CDR1 is LNHDA and CDR2 is SQIVND (reference sequence). V lost 3 bases to trimming and J lost 9 bases; unmatched junction nucleotides: 9. The CDR3 protein is CASSIPFGLAGGFEQFF. As DNA, the CDR3 is TGTGCCAGTAGTATCCCTTTCGGACTAGCGGGGGGGTTTGAGCAGTTCTTC.

This clonotype was seen repeatedly, ten times or more. The chain has TRBV19 and TRBJ2-5; tentatively, D is TRBD2 (6 bases). The CDR3 loop spans 15 amino acids. Germline CDR1 reads LNHDA; CDR2 reads SQIVND (reference sequence). Deletions cut 1 base from V and 1 base from J, with 10 bases between. The CDR3, as DNA: TGTGCCAGTAGTATAGGGCGGGACTCCCAAGAGACCCAGTACTTC. Amino acid sequence: CASSIGRDSQETQYF.

On this clonotype itself: A much more abundant neighbour one base away suggests this may be a read error. The chain carries TRBV3-1 and TRBJ1-6; D unclear. The CDR3 is made up of 14 amino acids. Germline V lookup: CDR1 LGHDT, CDR2 YNNKEL (reference sequence). The CDR3 region has the DNA TGTGCCGGCAGCCAACAGAGTAATAATTCACCCCTCCACTTT. Protein sequence: CAGSQQSNNSPLHF.

This sequence joins TRBV11-1 and TRBJ2-1; 10 positions agree with TRBD2. The CDR3 runs to 15 residues. The germline CDR1 and CDR2 sequences are SGHAT and FQDESV (reference sequence). Losses at the gene ends were 5 bases for V and 4 bases for J; bases not matched to a gene: 5. The CDR3 protein is CASSQGLAEYNEQFF. For the CDR3, the DNA is TGTGCCAGCAGCCAAGGACTAGCGGAATACAATGAGCAGTTCTTC.

This clonotype was counted ten times or more. The chain combines TRBV19 with TRBJ1-2; D may be TRBD1 (5 bases). The CDR3 is 13 residues long. Germline loops: CDR1 LNHDA, CDR2 SQIVND (reference sequence). The germline V and J ends were trimmed by 11 bases and 6 bases, with 19 bases remaining between them. CDR3 protein: CACGLSGGDGYTF. As DNA, the CDR3 is TGTGCCTGCGGATTGAGCGGGGGAGATGGCTACACCTTC.